Below are 25 T cell receptor beta chains sequenced from a single sample in a study of vaccination effects on CD4 cells after COVID-19. Which antigens these TCRs recognize remains unknown. Sequencing followed a ViraFEST assay step that expanded antigen-specific CD4+ T cells with viral peptide pools. Subsequent to a culture period of 10 days, CD4+ T cells were isolated. Neither prior SARS-CoV-2 infection nor positive nucleocapsid antibodies were present in the vaccine recipients. Profiled with immunoSEQ multiplex PCR; TCRdb holds only in-frame clones, not every one. The table has tens of thousands of clones, under 70% seen once. The input for sequencing was CD4+ T cells from PBMCs cultured with HCoV-OC43 spike peptides, taken before COVID-19 vaccination. Subset meaning: HCoV-OC43 spike overlapping peptide pool stimulation. The receptors originated from a human donor who received a COVID-19 vaccine.

This rearrangement joins TRBV5-5 to TRBJ2-5; D gene unclear. The germline gives CDR1 SGHKS, CDR2 YYEKEE (reference sequence). Trimming removed 1 base from V and 5 bases from J, with 15 bases in between. The length of the CDR3 is 15 residues. The CDR3 DNA reads as TGTGCCAGCAGCTTGTCCGCAGTCGACGGGGAGACCCAGTACTTC. This encodes CASSLSAVDGETQYF.

This clone was seen a handful of times. The J gene is TRBJ1-2, the V gene TRBV11-2; D not certain. The CDR3 runs to 14 residues. Per germline, CDR1 SGHAT and CDR2 FQNNGV. Trimming took off 1 base at V and 6 bases at J, with 12 bases between the two ends. DNA for the CDR3: TGTGCCAGCAGCTTAGGCGGCGCCTGGGATGGCTACACCTTC. Translation: CASSLGGAWDGYTF. The full variable domain, with the rest looked up from reference TRBV11-2 and TRBJ1-2, is EAGVAQSPRYKIIEKRQSVAFWCNPISGHATLYWYQQILGQGPKLLIQFQNNGVVDDSQLPKDRFSAERLKGVDSTLKIQPAKLEDSAVYLCASSLGGAWDGYTFGSGTRLTVV.

V and J are TRBV3-1 (or the pseudogene TRBV3-2) and TRBJ2-2, with 7 bases fitting TRBD1. The germline V gene encodes CDR1 LGHDT and CDR2 YNNKEL (reference sequence). V dropped 1 base and J dropped 5; count of bases not matched to a gene: 10. This CDR3 is 17 amino acids long. CDR3 sequence reads: CASSQVRRQGNTGELFF. CDR3 in DNA: TGTGCCAGCAGCCAAGTTAGGCGACAGGGCAATACCGGGGAGCTGTTTTTT.

In this sample, this clone turned up a few times. This CDR3 reads CASSPEFVTEAFF. CDR3 nucleotide sequence: TGTGCCAGCTCACCAGAGTTTGTAACAGAAGCTTTCTTT. This chain joins TRBV18 and TRBJ1-1, with D uncertain. V lost 2 bases, J lost 8 bases, and 12 bases lay in between. Per the germline V gene, CDR1 is KGHSH and CDR2 is LQKENI. This CDR3 is built from 13 residues.

The V call is TRBV7-9, the J call TRBJ1-2; D gene ambiguous. Germline CDR1 and CDR2: SEHNR and FQNEAQ (reference sequence). This CDR3 spans 14 amino acids. V was cut by 3 bases and J by 4 bases, with 12 bases left in between. The CDR3 sequence is CASSLPPDRYGYTF. The DNA of the CDR3 is TGTGCCAGCAGCTTGCCCCCGGACCGCTATGGCTACACCTTC.

This chain uses TRBV25-1 with TRBJ1-1; D uncertain. Deletions cut 7 bases from V and 1 base from J, with 10 bases between. The CDR3 has 13 amino acids. Germline-derived CDR1 and CDR2 are MGHDK and SYGVNS. The CDR3 bases are TGTGCCAGCAAGATTTTGGGGAACACTGAAGCTTTCTTT. Encoded protein: CASKILGNTEAFF.

The V call is TRBV5-4, the J call TRBJ2-2; D may be TRBD1 (5 bases). This CDR3 has 15 amino acids. V was cut by 4 bases and J by 0 bases, with 10 bases left in between. CDR1 is SGHNT, CDR2 YYREEE, per germline (reference sequence). CDR3 loop: CASSISQANTGELFF. The CDR3 coding sequence is TGTGCCAGCAGCATTTCACAGGCGAACACCGGGGAGCTGTTTTTT.

The chain recombines TRBV5-6 with TRBJ2-2, with TRBD1 matching over 8 bases. This CDR3 has 15 residues. CDR1 and CDR2 from the germline V gene are SGHDT and YYEEEE. Germline trimming cut 5 bases from V and 8 bases from J; bases unmatched to any gene: 11. In DNA form, the CDR3 reads TGTGCCAGCAGTTTTTTCGACAGGGGTCCGGGGGAGCTGTTTTTT. This encodes CASSFFDRGPGELFF.

This clone was seen a handful of times. The chain combines TRBV6-4 with TRBJ2-3; TRBD2 agrees at 8 bases. After removal of 2 bases from V and 3 bases from J, the junction contained 1 base not matched to a gene. CDR1 is MRHNA, CDR2 SNTAGT, per germline. There are 14 residues in the CDR3. CDR3 DNA: TGTGCCAGCAGTGACCGGGGGGGAACAGATACGCAGTATTTT. Protein product: CASSDRGGTDTQYF.

This chain links TRBV11-2 with TRBJ2-4; D ambiguous. Germline CDR1 and CDR2: SGHAT and FQNNGV. There are 19 residues in the CDR3. V was trimmed by 1 base and J by 1 base, leaving 20 bases between them. The CDR3, as DNA: TGTGCCAGCAGCTTAGTCCCGAGTATCATTATTTCGGCCAAAAACATTCAGTACTTC. The encoded protein is CASSLVPSIIISAKNIQYF.

This sequence joins TRBV6-5 and TRBJ1-1; 7 positions agree with TRBD1. With 0 bases clipped from V and 5 bases from J, the junction kept 6 bases outside the gene matches. The germline V gene encodes CDR1 MNHEY and CDR2 SVGAGI. The CDR3 totals 15 residues. This CDR3 is CASSYSVQGGTEAFF. CDR3 nucleotide sequence: TGTGCCAGCAGTTACTCGGTGCAGGGGGGAACTGAAGCTTTCTTT.

The chain recombines TRBV5-6 with TRBJ1-5; 7 positions agree with TRBD1. Germline-derived CDR1 and CDR2 are SGHDT and YYEEEE. V gave up 4 bases and J gave up 5 bases; unmatched junction bases: 9. This CDR3 is built from 15 residues. The CDR3 DNA sequence: TGTGCCAGCAGCCTATACCGGGACAGTTATCAGCCCCAGCATTTT. Translation: CASSLYRDSYQPQHF.

The chain recombines TRBV3-1 (or the pseudogene TRBV3-2) with TRBJ1-1; D remains ambiguous. V shed 3 bases and J shed 4 bases, with 3 bases lying between them. Germline V gene sequence: CDR1 LGHDT, CDR2 YNNKEL (reference sequence). This CDR3 spans 11 amino acids. The CDR3 nucleotides read TGTGCCAGCAGCCAGGGCACTGAAGCTTTCTTT. Translating it yields CASSQGTEAFF.

This rearrangement joins TRBV19 to TRBJ2-1; 9 bases align to TRBD2. The CDR3 is made up of 15 amino acids. CDR1 and CDR2 from the germline V gene are LNHDA and SQIVND (reference sequence). After removal of 5 bases from V and 12 bases from J, the junction contained 14 bases not matched to a gene. The CDR3 nucleotides are TGTGCCAGTAGTCCCCGGGATAGCGGGAGTACATTGCAGTTCTTC. Translation gives CASSPRDSGSTLQFF.

The chain joins TRBV7-8 to TRBJ2-7; possible D gene TRBD1, 6 bases. V was trimmed by 2 bases and J by 5 bases, leaving 10 bases between them. The CDR3 has 13 amino acids. Per germline, CDR1 SGHVS and CDR2 FQNEAQ. The CDR3 sequence: CASSLYAGDEQYF. DNA of the CDR3: TGTGCCAGCAGCTTATACGCAGGGGACGAGCAGTACTTC.

A word on this clone: One end of the junction does not line up with germline, which may come from a read error. The rearrangement links TRBV2 to TRBJ1-1; D may be TRBD1 (5 bases). The CDR3 runs 15 residues. Looked up from germline, CDR1 is SNHLY and CDR2 is FYNNEI. The CDR3 nucleotides read TGTGCCAGCAGTGAACTGGTTCAGGACAACATTGAAGCTTTCTTT. Residues: CASSELVQDNIEAFF.

The chain is built from TRBV7-8 and TRBJ2-5; TRBD1 matches 7 bases. The CDR3 is 14 residues long. The germline V gene has CDR1 SGHVS and CDR2 FQNEAQ. V lost 3 bases to trimming and J lost 5 bases; unmatched junction nucleotides: 6. CDR3: CASSLRGLGETQYF. CDR3 sequence (DNA): TGTGCCAGCAGCTTGAGGGGGCTGGGGGAGACCCAGTACTTC.

V usage is TRBV6-4 and J usage is TRBJ2-7; 8 nucleotides match TRBD1. V gave up 3 bases and J gave up 6 bases; unmatched junction bases: 19. Looked up from germline, CDR1 is MRHNA and CDR2 is SNTAGT. CDR3 size: 18 residues. The CDR3 reads CASSEGSDRVHPPCEQYF. DNA for the CDR3: TGTGCCAGCAGTGAGGGGTCGGACAGGGTTCATCCCCCTTGCGAGCAGTACTTC.

V and J are TRBV7-2 and TRBJ2-1; TRBD2 agrees at 9 bases. CDR1 and CDR2 (germline): SGHTA, FQGNSA. Trimming removed 3 bases from V and 7 bases from J; junction bases left unmatched: 7. This CDR3 contains 15 residues. CDR3 sequence (DNA): TGTGCCAGCAGCTTTAAGACTAGCGGAAAGAATGAGCAGTTCTTC. It translates to CASSFKTSGKNEQFF.

V is TRBV28 and J is TRBJ1-1; D perhaps matches TRBD1 (6 bases). This CDR3 is 14 amino acids long. V lost 5 bases and J 5 bases, leaving 15 bases between the germline ends. The V gene's germline CDR1 is MDHEN and CDR2 SYDVKM. The CDR3 sequence is CASSTPQGWTEAFF. DNA of the CDR3: TGTGCCAGCAGTACGCCTCAGGGGTGGACTGAAGCTTTCTTT.

V and J are TRBV9 and TRBJ2-3; 9 bases match TRBD2. The germline gives CDR1 SGDLS, CDR2 YYNGEE. V shed 0 bases, J shed 1 base, and the junction held 6 bases outside the gene matches. The CDR3 is 17 amino acids. The CDR3 DNA reads as TGTGCCAGCAGCGTAGGCCTGACTAGCGGAGGCACAGATACGCAGTATTTT. Amino acids: CASSVGLTSGGTDTQYF. Using reference TRBV9 and TRBJ2-3 for the parts outside the CDR3, the full variable domain is DSGVTQTPKHLITATGQRVTLRCSPRSGDLSVYWYQQSLDQGLQFLIQYYNGEERAKGNILERFSAQQFPDLHSELNLSSLELGDSALYFCASSVGLTSGGTDTQYFGPGTRLTVL.

This clone showed up just once. The chain uses TRBV24-1 and TRBJ1-2; D gene uncertain. The CDR3 runs 11 residues. Germline CDR1 and CDR2: KGHDR and SFDVKD. Trimming took 5 bases from V and 4 from J, leaving 4 bases between them. CDR3 loop: CATSGGYGYTF. In DNA form, the CDR3 reads TGTGCCACCAGTGGGGGCTATGGCTACACCTTC.

This clone has a handful of counts. V and J are TRBV7-7 and TRBJ2-5, with TRBD1 as a possible D gene (6 bases). The CDR3 sequence is 18 residues long. The germline CDR1 and CDR2 sequences are SSHAT and FNYEAQ (reference sequence). V shed 4 bases and J shed 5 bases, with 26 bases lying between them. The CDR3 nucleotides read TGTGCCAGCAGCTCAGGTCGGCTGGTGAGGGGGACATTGGAGACCCAGTACTTC. It yields the protein CASSSGRLVRGTLETQYF. The variable domain in full, with the rest retrieved from reference TRBV7-7 and TRBJ2-5, is GAGVSQSPRYKVTKRGQDVTLRCDPISSHATLYWYQQALGQGPEFLTYFNYEAQPDKSGLPSDRFSAERPEGSISTLTIQRTEQRDSAMYRCASSSGRLVRGTLETQYFGPGTRLLVL.

The chain has TRBV13 and TRBJ2-3; possible D gene TRBD2, 5 bases. CDR1 is PRHDT, CDR2 FYEKMQ, per germline (reference sequence). The CDR3 contains 14 residues. Trimming took 6 bases from V and 1 from J, leaving 11 bases between them. CDR3 sequence reads: CASRSGVGTDTQYF. CDR3 nucleotides: TGTGCCAGCAGGTCCGGGGTTGGCACAGATACGCAGTATTTT.

The V call is TRBV24-1, the J call TRBJ2-7; 7 bases line up with TRBD1. The germline gives CDR1 KGHDR, CDR2 SFDVKD. V trimming: 9 bases; J trimming: 3 bases; junction bases outside the gene matches: 4. The CDR3 length is 12 residues. The CDR3 nucleotides are TGTGCCACCCGGGACAGCTTCTACGAGCAGTACTTC. Its translation: CATRDSFYEQYF.